The rows below give T cell receptor beta chains drawn from one sample of a study of identical twins. MiXCR was run by TCRdb on the 5' RACE reads, yielding one entry per CDR3 protein. The table shows about 470,000 distinct CDR3 sequences, with more than 20% occurring only once. These same data were also listed under a study on T cells expressing NK-cell markers.

The sample was CD4+ T cells sorted from blood. The receptors here all came from a woman younger than 35 in good health. Both conserved end residues are part of each CDR3. Fields, in order: D gene, clone size, J gene, V gene, CDR3 protein, CDR3 DNA. The D gene is left open where the match is weak. Rows may omit the clone size; those that give it use once, few, many or a size class.

>.|.|TRBJ2-7|TRBV7-2
CASSLAYNRRGAEQYF
TGTGCCAGCAGCTTAGCATATAACAGGCGAGGGGCCGAGCAGTACTTC
>.|many|TRBJ1-1|TRBV7-8
CASSFPGNTEAFF
TGTGCCAGCAGCTTCCCCGGAAACACTGAAGCTTTCTTT
>.|many|TRBJ1-4|TRBV29-1
CSVEIGAGEDEKLFF
TGCAGCGTTGAAATAGGGGCAGGGGAGGATGAAAAACTGTTTTTT
>.|few|TRBJ2-1|TRBV4-3
CASSQELLNHNEQFF
TGCGCCAGCAGCCAAGAACTCCTGAACCACAATGAGCAGTTCTTC
>.|.|TRBJ2-5|TRBV27
CASSLLYMGETQYF
TGTGCCAGCAGTTTATTATACATGGGGGAGACCCAGTACTTC
>.|.|TRBJ2-7|TRBV12-5
CASGLVAAGHYEQYF
TGTGCTAGTGGTTTGGTAGCGGCAGGCCACTACGAGCAGTACTTC
>.|.|TRBJ1-5|TRBV12-3/TRBV12-4
CASSLTMGNQPQHF
TGTGCCAGCAGTTTAACGATGGGAAATCAGCCCCAGCATTTT
>.|.|TRBJ2-2|TRBV5-1
CASSQRTVPRTGELFF
TGCGCCAGCAGCCAAAGGACGGTCCCGAGAACCGGGGAGCTGTTTTTT
>TRBD1|.|TRBJ1-2|TRBV20-1
CSASDRAVFYGYTF
TGCAGTGCATCGGACAGGGCAGTATTCTATGGCTACACCTTC
>.|few|TRBJ2-2|TRBV3-1
CASSSKGGELFF
TGTGCCAGCAGCAGCAAAGGCGGGGAGCTGTTTTTT
>.|many|TRBJ1-5|TRBV5-1
CASCSWVADQPQHF
TGCGCCAGCTGCTCCTGGGTGGCGGATCAGCCCCAGCATTTT
>.|.|TRBJ1-2|TRBV6-2/TRBV6-3
CASRPDSLQGYTF
TGTGCCAGCAGGCCGGACAGTCTTCAGGGCTACACCTTC
>TRBD2|.|TRBJ2-1|TRBV6-2/TRBV6-3
CASSYGGSGRDEQFF
TGTGCCAGCAGTTACGGAGGGAGCGGGAGGGATGAGCAGTTCTTC
>TRBD1|many|TRBJ1-4|TRBV20-1
CSASRGQGSEKLFF
TGCAGTGCTAGCCGTGGACAGGGCAGTGAAAAACTGTTTTTT
>.|.|TRBJ2-3|TRBV5-1
CASSFIPATDTQYF
TGCGCCAGCAGCTTTATTCCAGCAACAGATACGCAGTATTTT
>.|.|TRBJ1-3|TRBV10-3
CAIYRAGNTIYF
TGTGCCATATACAGGGCTGGAAACACCATATATTTT